This T cell receptor (beta chain) was identified during a study of T cell repertoires in cytomegalovirus infection. Across the study: Both CMV infection and a matching HLA type were indicated by public TCR beta signatures. Whole-study findings and limits: It was HLA-C-restricted CMV-specific TCR beta clonotypes that dominated the response ex vivo.

The CDR3 has 16 amino acids. Trimming removed 6 bases from V and 3 bases from J, with 19 bases in between. CDR1 is ENHRY, CDR2 SYGVKD, per germline. TCRdb reprocessed the reads with MiXCR, giving one entry per CDR3 protein. In the table there are fewer than 950,000 distinct CDR3 sequences, about 30% of which are singletons. To note about this clonotype: What it recognizes is unknown.

The chain is built from TRBV10-3 and TRBJ2-3; D perhaps matches TRBD2 (6 bases). This sequence was found in a human donor in good health (CMV status not recorded). Some clones in this sample may be carry-over from other donors' samples. Specimen: cultured CD8+ T cells from PBMCs, collected from culture after CMV antigen stimulation. This CDR3 is CAIRAMGLNSTDTQYF. The DNA of the CDR3 is TGTGCCATCAGAGCTATGGGACTTAATAGTACAGATACGCAGTATTTT.